These 10 T cell receptor beta chains share one sample of origin, sequenced in a study of control samples from healthy donors and cancer patients. Assay: immunoSEQ multiplex PCR; the TCRdb copy retains only in-frame clones and omits some. The table shows approximately 44,000 clones, with 70% occurring only once. Material for sequencing was formalin-fixed, paraffin-embedded tissue. The origin of the receptors is a male donor with melanoma.

The chain joins TRBV28 to TRBJ1-2; possible D gene TRBD1, 5 bases. The CDR3 is made up of 19 amino acids. Looked up from germline, CDR1 is MDHEN and CDR2 is SYDVKM. V was trimmed by 4 bases and J by 4 bases, leaving 28 bases between them. This chain's CDR3 is CASSSIRDRDRSLGYGYTF. CDR3 in DNA: TGTGCCAGCAGTTCGATAAGGGACCGGGACCGGTCTCTAGGCTATGGCTACACCTTC.

This clone was seen many times. The chain joins TRBV3-1 (or the pseudogene TRBV3-2) to TRBJ2-5; a possible D gene is TRBD1 (5 bases). Germline CDR1 and CDR2: LGHDT and YNNKEL (reference sequence). The CDR3 runs 14 residues. With 6 bases removed from V and 2 bases from J, the gap between germline ends came to 13 bases. As DNA, the CDR3 is TGTGCCAGCAGTGAGACAGAAAGTCAAGAGACCCAGTACTTC. Translation gives CASSETESQETQYF.

The rearrangement uses TRBV2 and TRBJ2-1; no reliable D call. V was trimmed by 6 bases and J by 5 bases, leaving 5 bases between them. Germline CDR1 SNHLY, CDR2 FYNNEI. The CDR3 totals 11 residues. CDR3 sequence reads: CASSVDNEQFF. The CDR3 coding sequence is TGTGCCAGCAGCGTCGACAATGAGCAGTTCTTC.

The chain employs TRBV7-6 and TRBJ2-2, with D uncertain. Between the trimmed V and J ends, which lost 1 base and 8 bases, there was a span of 5 bases. Germline V gene data show CDR1 as SGHVS and CDR2 as FNYEAQ. The CDR3 extends over 12 amino acids. The CDR3 sequence is CASSLVTGELFF. CDR3 DNA sequence: TGTGCCAGCAGCTTAGTAACGGGGGAGCTGTTTTTT.

This clone was seen only once. The chain recombines TRBV5-1 with TRBJ2-3; D not resolved. Trimming stripped 2 bases from V and 0 bases from J, with 10 bases between. Germline lookup yields CDR1 SGHRS and CDR2 YFSETQ. The CDR3 spans 15 residues. The CDR3 region is CASSFGNPSTDTQYF. The DNA of the CDR3 is TGCGCCAGCAGCTTCGGAAACCCGAGCACAGATACGCAGTATTTT.

The CDR3 sequence is CASSSRRRGRAYEQYF. The CDR3 nucleotides read TGTGCCAGCAGCTCCCGCCGGCGCGGGAGGGCCTACGAGCAGTACTTC. The V and J genes are TRBV5-6 and TRBJ2-7, with 9 bases lining up with TRBD2. This CDR3 has 16 residues. V was clipped by 3 bases and J by 2 bases; unmatched bases: 9. CDR1 is SGHDT, CDR2 YYEEEE, per germline.

The J gene is TRBJ1-1, the V gene TRBV28; TRBD1 is a possible D gene (6 bases). CDR1 is MDHEN and CDR2 is SYDVKM in the germline V gene. Trimming shortened V by 10 bases and J by 1 base, and 13 bases separated the two germline ends. This CDR3 contains 13 residues. CDR3 DNA: TGTGCCACCTTCCTGGACAGGAACACTGAAGCTTTCTTT. Amino acids: CATFLDRNTEAFF.

The rearrangement links TRBV10-3 to TRBJ1-3, with TRBD1 as a possible D gene (6 bases). V was shortened by 5 bases and J by 0 bases, with 14 bases between the two germline ends. The CDR3 is 16 amino acids. Germline V gives CDR1 ENHRY, CDR2 SYGVKD. CDR3 DNA: TGTGCCATCAGTTGGACAGCTCCCTACTCTGGAAACACCATATATTTT. Translation: CAISWTAPYSGNTIYF.

This clone was picked up a small number of times. CDR3: CSVDDTPFRSNEQFF. The CDR3 DNA reads as TGCAGCGTTGATGATACCCCCTTCAGGTCCAATGAGCAGTTCTTC. The genes are TRBV29-1 and TRBJ2-1; D remains ambiguous. The V gene's germline CDR1 is SQVTM and CDR2 ANQGSEA. V was cut by 3 bases and J by 6 bases, with 18 bases left in between. The CDR3 consists of 15 residues.

The V gene is TRBV5-1, the J gene TRBJ2-2; either TRBD1 or TRBD2 may fit D (6 bases each). The V end lost 6 bases, the J end lost 4 bases, and 10 bases lay between the germline ends. Per the germline V gene, CDR1 is SGHRS and CDR2 is YFSETQ. This CDR3 is built from 13 residues. CDR3 sequence (DNA): TGCGCCAGCAAGGGGGGAGTCACCGGGGAGCTGTTTTTT. As protein: CASKGGVTGELFF.